Presented here are 27 T cell receptor beta chains from one specimen sequenced in a study of OX40 agonist ivuxolimab in advanced cancers. Profiling relied on immunoSEQ multiplex PCR, and the TCRdb table lists in-frame clones only, not all of them. The sample carries roughly 5,100 clones, roughly two thirds recorded once. The sample consisted of CD4+ or CD8+ T cells sorted from blood, taken in a trial of the OX40 agonist ivuxolimab. These receptors originate from an adult with an advanced solid tumor such as melanoma, head and neck, liver or kidney cancer.

The rearrangement joins TRBV4-1 to TRBJ2-7; D unresolved. The germline V gene has CDR1 MGHRA and CDR2 YSYEKL. V lost 3 bases and J 2 bases, leaving 8 bases between the germline ends. This CDR3 region has 13 residues. CDR3 in amino acids: CASSHAETYEQYF. The CDR3 nucleotides are TGCGCCAGCAGCCACGCGGAAACCTACGAGCAGTACTTC.

Worth noting for this clone: Its ends do not fully match the called genes, so a read error is possible. J is TRBJ1-2 and V is TRBV5-6; no firm D call. CDR3 size: 14 residues. Germline CDR1 is SGHDT and CDR2 is YYEEEE. CDR3 nucleotide sequence: TGTGCCAACAGCTTGTGGTCGGAAATCTATGGCTACACCTTC. Its protein product is CANSLWSEIYGYTF.

This rearrangement joins TRBV7-2 to TRBJ2-7, with no clear D. V lost 2 bases to trimming and J lost 2 bases, with 13 bases between them. In germline, CDR1 is SGHTA, CDR2 FQGNSA. The CDR3 extends over 15 amino acids. CDR3 in DNA: TGTGCCAGCAGCTTATTCCGGAACCCTCCCTACGAGCAGTACTTC. Protein product: CASSLFRNPPYEQYF.

The rearrangement uses TRBV11-2 and TRBJ1-1; 10 nucleotides agree with TRBD1. The length of the CDR3 is 15 residues. After removal of 7 bases from V and 3 bases from J, the junction contained 8 bases not matched to a gene. Per the germline V gene, CDR1 is SGHAT and CDR2 is FQNNGV. Here the CDR3 reads CASTPTGGGDTEAFF. The CDR3, as DNA: TGTGCCAGCACCCCGACAGGGGGCGGGGACACTGAAGCTTTCTTT.

The chain links TRBV6-5 to TRBJ1-2, with 7 bases identical to TRBD1. There are 13 residues in the CDR3. Germline V gene sequence: CDR1 MNHEY, CDR2 SVGAGI. Unmatched junction bases numbered 5, after V lost 7 bases and J lost 3 bases. CDR3 region: CASTMGQYYGYTF. Written as DNA, the CDR3 is TGTGCCAGCACCATGGGACAGTACTATGGCTACACCTTC.

This chain links TRBV2 with TRBJ1-3, with D unresolved. This CDR3 has 18 amino acids. Looked up from germline, CDR1 is SNHLY and CDR2 is FYNNEI. V lost 2 bases and J 5 bases, leaving 22 bases between the germline ends. The CDR3, as DNA: TGTGCCAGCAGTGAATCAGTTTTTTCCGGGAAAATCAGAAACACCATATATTTT. It specifies CASSESVFSGKIRNTIYF.

J is TRBJ1-2 and V is TRBV6-5; TRBD1 might be the D (5 bases). This CDR3 is built from 15 residues. Trimming shortened V by 2 bases and J by 3 bases, and 13 bases separated the two germline ends. Germline CDR1 reads MNHEY; CDR2 reads SVGAGI. Written as DNA, the CDR3 is TGTGCCAGCAGTTACGATTTAGGGGATCACTATGGCTACACCTTC. Protein: CASSYDLGDHYGYTF.

In its sample, this clone is medium-sized (0.01 to 0.1%). The J gene is TRBJ1-1, the V gene TRBV19; 8 bases are a match to TRBD1. With 3 bases clipped from V and 4 bases from J, the junction kept 4 bases outside the gene matches. CDR3 length equals 14 residues. The V gene's germline CDR1 is LNHDA and CDR2 SQIVND (reference sequence). The CDR3 region is CASSIQGAGTEAFF. The CDR3 coding sequence is TGTGCCAGTAGTATTCAGGGGGCGGGCACTGAAGCTTTCTTT.

This clone was counted a few times. V gene TRBV9 combines with J gene TRBJ2-3, with a tentative D call TRBD2 (5 bases). This CDR3 is built from 16 residues. Trimming cost V 3 bases and J 0 bases, with 14 bases left between them. Germline CDR1 is SGDLS and CDR2 is YYNGEE. CDR3 DNA sequence: TGTGCCAGCAGCGATGAGGGCATCACTAGCACAGATACGCAGTATTTT. The encoded protein is CASSDEGITSTDTQYF. Filled out from reference TRBV9 and TRBJ2-3, the complete variable domain reads DSGVTQTPKHLITATGQRVTLRCSPRSGDLSVYWYQQSLDQGLQFLIQYYNGEERAKGNILERFSAQQFPDLHSELNLSSLELGDSALYFCASSDEGITSTDTQYFGPGTRLTVL.

This chain connects TRBV7-9 to TRBJ2-5, with unresolved D. V was trimmed by 4 bases and J by 5 bases, leaving 14 bases between them. The germline CDR1 and CDR2 sequences are SEHNR and FQNEAQ (reference sequence). The CDR3 consists of 14 residues. This CDR3 is CASSSLGFSETQYF. The CDR3 region has the DNA TGTGCCAGCAGCTCACTGGGATTTTCGGAGACCCAGTACTTC.

In this sample, this clone is medium-sized. This chain connects TRBV7-9 to TRBJ1-5, with 9 bases fitting TRBD1. J lost 7 bases, V lost 4 bases, and 5 bases had no gene match. The CDR3 contains 14 residues. CDR1 is SEHNR, CDR2 FQNEAQ, per germline (reference sequence). CDR3 sequence: CASSSAGQGQPQHF. CDR3 DNA: TGTGCCAGCAGCTCCGCGGGACAGGGCCAGCCCCAGCATTTT.

CDR3 loop: CASSILSSGGHNEQFF. Here the CDR3 DNA reads TGTGCCAGTAGTATTTTGTCTAGCGGGGGCCACAATGAGCAGTTCTTC. The chain has TRBV19 and TRBJ2-1, with 10 bases matching TRBD2. V was clipped by 3 bases and J by 5 bases; unmatched bases: 7. Germline assignment: CDR1 LNHDA and CDR2 SQIVND (reference sequence). The CDR3 sequence is 16 residues long. Supplemented by reference TRBV19 and TRBJ2-1, the full variable domain reads DGGITQSPKYLFRKEGQNVTLSCEQNLNHDAMYWYRQDPGQGLRLIYYSQIVNDFQKGDIAEGYSVSREKKESFPLTVTSAQKNPTAFYLCASSILSSGGHNEQFFGPGTRLTVL.

The chain combines TRBV15 with TRBJ2-2; a possible D gene is TRBD1 (5 bases). The CDR3 contains 15 residues. Looked up from germline, CDR1 is LNHNV and CDR2 is YYDKDF (reference sequence). V lost 0 bases and J lost 4, with 9 bases in between. CDR3 sequence reads: CATSRDRQTTGELFF. The CDR3 DNA reads TGTGCCACCAGCAGAGACCGACAGACCACCGGGGAGCTGTTTTTT. Full variable domain (missing parts from reference TRBV15 and TRBJ2-2): DAMVIQNPRYQVTQFGKPVTLSCSQTLNHNVMYWYQQKSSQAPKLLFHYYDKDFNNEADTPDNFQSRRPNTSFCFLDIRSPGLGDTAMYLCATSRDRQTTGELFFGEGSRLTVL.

This clone has a single count. This sequence joins TRBV6-6 and TRBJ1-1; perhaps TRBD1 as D (6 bases). V was clipped by 8 bases and J by 3 bases, with 13 bases between them. CDR3 length: 13 amino acids. Germline assignment: CDR1 MNHNY and CDR2 SVGAGI (reference sequence). In nucleotides, the CDR3 is TGTGCCAGCTGCGAGGGGGTGTACACTGAAGCTTTCTTT. This codes for CASCEGVYTEAFF.

The rearrangement joins TRBV5-1 to TRBJ1-1; TRBD1 aligns across 8 bases. CDR3 length equals 16 residues. Germline-derived CDR1 and CDR2 are SGHRS and YFSETQ. V shed 0 bases and J 1 base; nucleotides not matched to a gene: 5. This CDR3 reads CASSLAGTGRNTEAFF. The CDR3, as DNA: TGCGCCAGCAGCTTGGCCGGGACAGGTCGGAACACTGAAGCTTTCTTT.

The chain combines TRBV19 with TRBJ2-3; D tentatively reads TRBD1 or TRBD2 (5 bases each). V lost 6 bases and J 4 bases, leaving 8 bases between the germline ends. The length of the CDR3 is 12 residues. Germline-derived CDR1 and CDR2 are LNHDA and SQIVND (reference sequence). The CDR3 region has the DNA TGTGCCAGTAGGCTGGGACCAGATACGCAGTATTTT. Its translation: CASRLGPDTQYF.

This clone rates as large. The genes are TRBV7-8 and TRBJ2-7, with TRBD2 as a possible D gene (5 bases). The CDR3 length is 15 residues. The ends were cut back, 3 bases at V and 5 bases at J, with 17 bases in the middle. CDR1 and CDR2 (germline): SGHVS, FQNEAQ. CDR3 amino acids: CASSFGLPAVDEQYF. In DNA form, the CDR3 reads TGTGCCAGCAGCTTCGGACTTCCCGCTGTGGACGAGCAGTACTTC.

The chain combines TRBV7-3 with TRBJ2-1; no clear D gene. V was trimmed by 0 bases and J by 0 bases, leaving 9 bases between them. Germline CDR1 reads SGHTA; CDR2 reads FQGTGA. CDR3 length: 16 amino acids. CDR3 sequence (DNA): TGTGCCAGCAGCTTAACGACGGGTAGCTCCTACAATGAGCAGTTCTTC. Translating it yields CASSLTTGSSYNEQFF.

This clone showed up just a few times. V is TRBV4-3 and J is TRBJ1-1, with D possibly TRBD1 on 5 matching bases. The CDR3 extends over 16 amino acids. V was clipped by 0 bases and J by 3 bases, with 14 bases between them. In germline, CDR1 is LGHNA, CDR2 YSLEER. As DNA, the CDR3 is TGCGCCAGCAGCCAAGAGTCTAACAGGAGGCACACTGAAGCTTTCTTT. Its protein product is CASSQESNRRHTEAFF.

This clone was observed at least ten times. The rearrangement joins TRBV5-1 to TRBJ2-7; D gene unclear. Germline CDR1 reads SGHRS; CDR2 reads YFSETQ. Between the trimmed V and J ends, which lost 0 bases and 0 bases, there was a span of 13 bases. This CDR3 is built from 16 residues. The CDR3 DNA reads TGCGCCAGCAGCTTGGCAATTGGTGTCAACTCCTACGAGCAGTACTTC. It encodes CASSLAIGVNSYEQYF.

The chain is built from TRBV28 and TRBJ1-5, with no clear D. The CDR3 has 16 residues. With 9 bases removed from V and 2 bases from J, the gap between germline ends came to 20 bases. Germline loops: CDR1 MDHEN, CDR2 SYDVKM. The chain's CDR3 is CASRVSPSSRNQPQHF. CDR3 sequence (DNA): TGTGCCAGTAGAGTCTCGCCCAGTAGCCGCAATCAGCCCCAGCATTTT.

The CDR3 loop is CSVVLGQGQTSYEQYF. In DNA, the CDR3 is TGCAGCGTTGTCCTCGGCCAAGGACAAACTTCCTACGAGCAGTACTTC. The chain links TRBV29-1 to TRBJ2-7; D is possibly TRBD1 (5 bases). Germline values: CDR1 SQVTM, CDR2 ANQGSEA. This CDR3 spans 16 amino acids. The V end was cut by 4 bases, the J end by 1 base, with 20 bases between.

V and J are TRBV7-8 and TRBJ2-2, with 7 bases identical to TRBD1. The germline V gene encodes CDR1 SGHVS and CDR2 FQNEAQ. The CDR3 runs to 17 residues. With V trimmed by 4 bases and J by 1 base, 9 bases remained unmatched. The CDR3 nucleotides read TGTGCCAGCAGCTGGACCCCCGGGACAGAGAACACCGGGGAGCTGTTTTTT. It is translated as CASSWTPGTENTGELFF.

This sequence joins TRBV27 and TRBJ2-5; D ambiguous. CDR3 length: 17 amino acids. The V gene's germline CDR1 is MNHEY and CDR2 SMNVEV (reference sequence). V lost 1 base, J lost 5 bases, and 20 bases lay in between. The CDR3 region has the DNA TGTGCCAGCAGTTTATACCCCTCCGGCCAACCCGAGGAGACCCAGTACTTC. It translates to CASSLYPSGQPEETQYF.

This sequence joins TRBV9 and TRBJ2-5; 16 bases line up with TRBD2. Trimming removed 7 bases from V and 4 bases from J; junction bases left unmatched: 22. CDR3 length: 21 amino acids. The germline V gene has CDR1 SGDLS and CDR2 YYNGEE. The CDR3 nucleotides read TGTGCCAGCCGCGGAGGCCCGGGACTAGCGGGGGGGCGGGAGTCAGGAGAGACCCAGTACTTC. Translating it yields CASRGGPGLAGGRESGETQYF.

As DNA, the CDR3 is TGTGCCAGCAGCCCCGGGGCGCTCCGGGGCACCATATATTTT. Its translation: CASSPGALRGTIYF. The chain uses TRBV9 and TRBJ1-3; TRBD1 is a possible D gene (5 bases). Per germline, CDR1 SGDLS and CDR2 YYNGEE. This CDR3 is built from 14 residues. Trimming stripped 4 bases from V and 9 bases from J, with 17 bases between.

The chain recombines TRBV29-1 with TRBJ2-7; D is possibly TRBD2 (6 bases). CDR1 and CDR2 (germline): SQVTM, ANQGSEA. The CDR3 has 13 residues. Trimming left V 7 bases short and J 2 bases short, with 15 bases between. CDR3 bases: TGCAGCGGTTGCGAGCCGGGGGCCTACGAGCAGTACTTC. This encodes CSGCEPGAYEQYF.